The TCR beta chain described here comes from a study of blood T cell repertoires in COVID-19. Whole-study context: Samples came from the United States, Italy and Spain, spanning acute and convalescent COVID-19.

This table comes from immunoSEQ multiplex PCR, and its TCRdb copy is limited to in-frame clones, with some not included. The data show about 15,000 clones, approximately 88% seen once. V shed 0 bases, J shed 4 bases, and the junction held 9 bases outside the gene matches. This CDR3 comprises 19 residues. Germline CDR1 and CDR2: KGHDR and SFDVKD. Sequencing input: peripheral blood. This sequence originates from a human donor in a cohort sampled during active COVID-19. The V and J genes are TRBV24-1 and TRBJ2-1, with TRBD1 matching 12 bases. Here the CDR3 DNA reads TGTGCCACCAGTGATTTGTCCGGGACAGGGGGCTCAAGGTACAATGAGCAGTTCTTC. It encodes CATSDLSGTGGSRYNEQFF.